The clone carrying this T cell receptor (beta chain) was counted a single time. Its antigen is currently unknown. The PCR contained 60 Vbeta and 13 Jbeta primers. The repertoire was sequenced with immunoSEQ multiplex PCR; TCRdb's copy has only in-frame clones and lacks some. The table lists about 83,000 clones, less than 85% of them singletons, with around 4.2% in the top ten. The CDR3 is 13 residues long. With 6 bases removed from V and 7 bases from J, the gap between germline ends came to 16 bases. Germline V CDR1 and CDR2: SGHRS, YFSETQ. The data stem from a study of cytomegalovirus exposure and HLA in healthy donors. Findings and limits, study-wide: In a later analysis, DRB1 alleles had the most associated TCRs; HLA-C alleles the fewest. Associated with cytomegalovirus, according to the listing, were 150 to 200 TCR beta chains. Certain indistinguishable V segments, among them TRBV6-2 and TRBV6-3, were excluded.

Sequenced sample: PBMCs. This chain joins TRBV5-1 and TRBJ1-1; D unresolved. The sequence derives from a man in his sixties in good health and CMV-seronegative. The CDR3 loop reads CASNEGGRGEAFF. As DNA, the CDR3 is TGCGCCAGCAACGAGGGTGGACGGGGTGAAGCTTTCTTT.